This is a list of T cell receptor beta chains from one sample in a study of T cell responses to AZD1222 COVID-19 vaccine. Assay: immunoSEQ multiplex PCR; the TCRdb copy retains only in-frame clones and omits some. Seen here are more than 80,000 clones, around 90% observed once, and the top ten hold about 20%. Specimen: peripheral blood, collected on day 0 of AZD1222 vaccination. The receptors were sampled from an adult in good health. CDR3s include the opening cysteine and the closing phenylalanine or tryptophan. A D gene is named only where the DNA matches it firmly. Where a row states a size, it is once, few, many or the class of an expanded clone; other rows omit it.

D: TRBD1; V: TRBV6-2/TRBV6-3; size: NA; J: TRBJ1-1; CDR3: CASSDRANTEAFF; DNA: TGTGCCAGCAGTGACAGGGCCAACACTGAAGCTTTCTTT
D: NA; V: TRBV24-1; size: NA; J: TRBJ2-1; CDR3: CATSDRMNNEQFF; DNA: TGTGCCACCAGTGATCGGATGAACAATGAGCAGTTCTTC
D: TRBD1; V: TRBV7-9; size: NA; J: TRBJ1-1; CDR3: CASSLGTGETEAFF; DNA: TGTGCCAGCAGCTTGGGGACAGGGGAAACTGAAGCTTTCTTT
D: NA; V: TRBV7-8; size: NA; J: TRBJ1-1; CDR3: CASSAQQGPGGAFF; DNA: TGTGCCAGCAGCGCCCAACAGGGTCCGGGGGGAGCTTTCTTT
D: TRBD2; V: TRBV7-8; size: once; J: TRBJ2-1; CDR3: CASSLSGGGSYNEQFF; DNA: TGTGCCAGCAGCCTCAGCGGGGGGGGCTCCTACAATGAGCAGTTCTTC
D: TRBD1; V: TRBV5-4; size: NA; J: TRBJ1-6; CDR3: CASSLADRGSSPLHF; DNA: TGTGCCAGCAGCTTGGCAGACAGGGGATCCTCACCCCTCCACTTT
D: TRBD1; V: TRBV28; size: large; J: TRBJ1-1; CDR3: CASSHRDRLNTEAFF; DNA: TGTGCCAGCAGCCACCGGGACAGGCTGAACACTGAAGCTTTCTTT
D: TRBD1; V: TRBV3-1/TRBV3-2; size: NA; J: TRBJ2-5; CDR3: CASSQNRGTETQYF; DNA: TGTGCCAGCAGCCAAAACAGGGGGACAGAGACCCAGTACTTC
D: NA; V: TRBV5-1; size: NA; J: TRBJ2-7; CDR3: CASRDPGEPFEQYF; DNA: TGCGCCAGCAGGGACCCAGGGGAACCGTTTGAGCAGTACTTC
D: NA; V: TRBV6-5; size: NA; J: TRBJ1-2; CDR3: CASSYSQGNYGYTF; DNA: TGTGCCAGCAGTTACTCGCAGGGAAACTATGGCTACACCTTC
D: NA; V: TRBV29-1; size: NA; J: TRBJ1-2; CDR3: CSVADSQNGYTF; DNA: TGCAGCGTTGCGGACAGCCAAAATGGCTACACCTTC
D: NA; V: TRBV28; size: NA; J: TRBJ1-2; CDR3: CASRGETGPRNYGYTF; DNA: TGTGCCAGCCGGGGGGAGACAGGACCTAGAAACTATGGCTACACCTTC
D: TRBD2; V: TRBV15; size: NA; J: TRBJ2-7; CDR3: CATSRDYGDYDYEQYF; DNA: TGTGCCACCAGCAGAGATTATGGGGACTATGACTACGAGCAGTACTTC
D: NA; V: TRBV19; size: NA; J: TRBJ2-7; CDR3: CASGNYYEQYF; DNA: TGTGCCAGCGGCAACTACTACGAGCAGTACTTC
D: NA; V: TRBV4-3; size: NA; J: TRBJ1-3; CDR3: CASSQDIPSNLGNTIYF; DNA: TGCGCCAGCAGCCAAGATATTCCGTCTAACCTGGGAAACACCATATATTTT
D: NA; V: TRBV6-5; size: NA; J: TRBJ1-5; CDR3: CASKGDVAQPQHF; DNA: TGTGCCAGCAAGGGGGATGTCGCTCAGCCCCAGCATTTT
D: TRBD2; V: TRBV7-3; size: NA; J: TRBJ2-1; CDR3: CASSATGTSGGYNEQFF; DNA: TGTGCCAGCAGCGCCACAGGGACTAGCGGCGGTTACAATGAGCAGTTCTTC
D: TRBD2; V: TRBV13; size: NA; J: TRBJ2-3; CDR3: CASSLGRSGGYTDTQYF; DNA: TGTGCCAGCAGCTTAGGCCGCAGCGGGGGTTACACAGATACGCAGTATTTT
D: TRBD1; V: TRBV7-2; size: NA; J: TRBJ1-5; CDR3: CASSGGQGSSNQPQHF; DNA: TGTGCCAGCAGCGGTGGACAGGGTTCAAGCAATCAGCCCCAGCATTTT
D: NA; V: TRBV4-1; size: NA; J: TRBJ1-6; CDR3: CASSQEIGGSSYNSPLHF; DNA: TGCGCCAGCAGCCAAGAGATTGGCGGTAGCTCCTATAATTCACCCCTCCACTTT
D: TRBD1; V: TRBV6-2/TRBV6-3; size: NA; J: TRBJ1-2; CDR3: CASSRDRTNYGYTF; DNA: TGTGCCAGCAGCCGGGACAGAACCAACTATGGCTACACCTTC
D: TRBD1; V: TRBV29-1; size: NA; J: TRBJ2-2; CDR3: CSVPQGQGSNTGELFF; DNA: TGCAGCGTCCCACAAGGACAGGGATCGAACACCGGGGAGCTGTTTTTT
D: NA; V: TRBV28; size: NA; J: TRBJ2-2; CDR3: CASSGWTAQNTGELFF; DNA: TGTGCCAGCAGTGGCTGGACGGCTCAGAACACCGGGGAGCTGTTTTTT
D: NA; V: TRBV4-1; size: NA; J: TRBJ2-7; CDR3: CASSLGPRSYEQYF; DNA: TGCGCCAGCAGCCTCGGGCCTCGTTCCTACGAGCAGTACTTC
D: NA; V: TRBV27; size: NA; J: TRBJ2-3; CDR3: CASRLTSTDTQYF; DNA: TGTGCCAGCAGGCTAACTAGCACAGATACGCAGTATTTT
D: TRBD1; V: TRBV3-1/TRBV3-2; size: NA; J: TRBJ1-6; CDR3: CASSQARGQSPLHF; DNA: TGTGCCAGCAGCCAAGCCCGGGGACAGTCACCCCTCCACTTT
D: TRBD1; V: TRBV4-3; size: few; J: TRBJ1-2; CDR3: CASSQVGTGANYGYTF; DNA: TGCGCCAGCAGCCAAGTAGGGACAGGAGCTAACTATGGCTACACCTTC
D: NA; V: TRBV7-2; size: NA; J: TRBJ2-7; CDR3: CASSFVSWGASYEQYF; DNA: TGTGCCAGCAGCTTCGTGAGTTGGGGGGCCTCCTACGAGCAGTACTTC
D: NA; V: TRBV9; size: NA; J: TRBJ2-7; CDR3: CASSVAPGNSYEQYF; DNA: TGTGCCAGCAGCGTAGCCCCAGGGAACTCCTACGAGCAGTACTTC
D: NA; V: TRBV18; size: NA; J: TRBJ2-2; CDR3: CASSPLGPVRNTGELFF; DNA: TGTGCCAGCTCACCACTAGGACCCGTAAGAAACACCGGGGAGCTGTTTTTT
D: TRBD1; V: TRBV6-4; size: NA; J: TRBJ1-5; CDR3: CASRGQGAYQPQHF; DNA: TGTGCCAGCAGGGGACAGGGGGCCTATCAGCCCCAGCATTTT
D: NA; V: TRBV7-2; size: NA; J: TRBJ1-5; CDR3: CASSPQTSNQPQHF; DNA: TGTGCCAGCAGCCCTCAGACTAGCAATCAGCCCCAGCATTTT
D: TRBD1; V: TRBV19; size: NA; J: TRBJ2-7; CDR3: CASTRGQGYEQYF; DNA: TGTGCCAGTACCAGGGGACAGGGTTACGAGCAGTACTTC
D: NA; V: TRBV3-1/TRBV3-2; size: NA; J: TRBJ1-2; CDR3: CASSQVWDGSYGYTF; DNA: TGTGCCAGCAGCCAAGTGTGGGACGGCAGCTATGGCTACACCTTC
D: TRBD2; V: TRBV4-2; size: NA; J: TRBJ2-5; CDR3: CASSQDGSGEETQYF; DNA: TGTGCCAGCAGCCAAGACGGTAGCGGGGAAGAGACCCAGTACTTC
D: TRBD1; V: TRBV4-3; size: once; J: TRBJ1-4; CDR3: CASSLTVTGRKDEKLFF; DNA: TGCGCCAGCAGCCTTACCGTGACAGGGAGGAAGGATGAAAAACTGTTTTTT
D: TRBD2; V: TRBV5-1; size: NA; J: TRBJ2-1; CDR3: CASSTGLANEQFF; DNA: TGCGCCAGCAGCACGGGACTAGCGAATGAGCAGTTCTTC
D: NA; V: TRBV6-1; size: NA; J: TRBJ1-2; CDR3: CASSDPGSYGYTF; DNA: TGTGCCAGCAGTGACCCGGGAAGCTATGGCTACACCTTC
D: NA; V: TRBV19; size: NA; J: TRBJ2-5; CDR3: CASSIGRAQETQYF; DNA: TGTGCCAGTAGTATCGGACGGGCCCAAGAGACCCAGTACTTC
D: NA; V: TRBV5-1; size: NA; J: TRBJ2-3; CDR3: CASSPQGDTQYF; DNA: TGCGCCAGCAGCCCCCAGGGGGATACGCAGTATTTT
D: NA; V: TRBV28; size: NA; J: TRBJ1-6; CDR3: CASTGSSYNSPLHF; DNA: TGTGCCAGCACGGGTAGCTCCTATAATTCACCCCTCCACTTT
D: NA; V: TRBV5-1; size: NA; J: TRBJ1-1; CDR3: CASSLMGEVTEAFF; DNA: TGCGCCAGCAGCTTGATGGGGGAGGTCACTGAAGCTTTCTTT
D: NA; V: TRBV27; size: NA; J: TRBJ1-2; CDR3: CASSKGTSPNYGYTF; DNA: TGTGCCAGCTCCAAGGGGACATCCCCTAACTATGGCTACACCTTC
D: NA; V: TRBV15; size: NA; J: TRBJ1-4; CDR3: CATSRGPTTNEKLFF; DNA: TGTGCCACCAGCAGAGGACCTACAACTAATGAAAAACTGTTTTTT
D: NA; V: TRBV18; size: NA; J: TRBJ2-3; CDR3: CASSPGTDTQYF; DNA: TGTGCCAGCTCACCAGGGACAGATACGCAGTATTTT